A single sample is the source of the 16 T cell receptor beta chains below, sequenced in a study of T cell responses to AZD1222 COVID-19 vaccine. This table comes from immunoSEQ multiplex PCR, and its TCRdb copy is limited to in-frame clones, with some not included. The sample shows 150,000 to 200,000 clones, just over 90% of them seen only once. The input for sequencing was peripheral blood, taken on day 0 of AZD1222 vaccination. The receptors stem from an adult in good health.

The V and J genes are TRBV16 and TRBJ2-2; D not resolved. The germline V gene encodes CDR1 KGHSY and CDR2 FQNENV. The V and J ends lost 0 bases and 4 bases respectively, with 12 bases between them. CDR3 length: 16 amino acids. DNA for the CDR3: TGTGCCAGCAGCCAATCGTGGAAGGTTAGCACCGGGGAGCTGTTTTTT. Amino acids: CASSQSWKVSTGELFF.

The chain joins TRBV27 to TRBJ1-3; 8 nucleotides align to TRBD1. There are 16 residues in the CDR3. Germline CDR1 and CDR2: MNHEY and SMNVEV (reference sequence). The V gene end was trimmed by 5 bases and the J gene end by 3 bases; junction bases not matched to a gene: 9. CDR3 sequence reads: CASSAHPGGLGNTIYF. The CDR3 bases are TGTGCCAGCAGTGCGCACCCAGGGGGCCTTGGAAACACCATATATTTT.

V and J are TRBV5-1 and TRBJ1-1; no clear D gene. The CDR3 sequence is 13 residues long. Trimming removed 3 bases at V and 9 bases at J, with 15 bases between. Germline CDR1 and CDR2: SGHRS and YFSETQ. The CDR3 region is CASSYPGALKAFF. The DNA for the CDR3 is TGCGCCAGCAGCTACCCAGGCGCTCTCAAAGCTTTCTTT.

The gene calls are TRBV7-6 and TRBJ1-5; D remains ambiguous. V gave up 2 bases and J gave up 1 base, with 9 bases separating them. CDR1 and CDR2 (germline): SGHVS, FNYEAQ. There are 15 residues in the CDR3. DNA of the CDR3: TGTGCCAGCAGCTTATACGAGGGAAGCAATCAGCCCCAGCATTTT. Protein sequence: CASSLYEGSNQPQHF.

The V and J genes are TRBV19 and TRBJ2-7, with a tentative D call TRBD2 (7 bases). V lost 4 bases to trimming and J lost 4 bases, with 11 bases between them. Germline V gene sequence: CDR1 LNHDA, CDR2 SQIVND (reference sequence). This CDR3 comprises 13 residues. The CDR3 sequence: CASSKQGGYEQYF. CDR3 nucleotide sequence: TGTGCCAGTAGTAAACAGGGAGGGTACGAGCAGTACTTC.

In nucleotides, the CDR3 is TGCGCCAGCAGTCCAACAGGAAATCAGCCCCAGCATTTT. It yields the protein CASSPTGNQPQHF. J is TRBJ1-5 and V is TRBV23-1; TRBD1 is a possible D gene (5 bases). TRBV23-1 falls under the ORF class, with uncertain function. Trimming shortened V by 4 bases and J by 4 bases, and 8 bases separated the two germline ends. The CDR3 totals 13 residues.

CDR3 DNA sequence: TGTGCCAGCAGTGACCAAGGACAGGTGGTCTCTGGAAACACCATATATTTT. Amino acids: CASSDQGQVVSGNTIYF. The gene calls are TRBV6-1 and TRBJ1-3; 7 bases fit TRBD1. V shed 3 bases and J 0 bases; nucleotides not matched to a gene: 8. This CDR3 spans 17 amino acids. Per germline, CDR1 MNHNS and CDR2 SASEGT.

J is TRBJ2-5 and V is TRBV1; no check of the table's D call, TRBD2, against the DNA was made. TRBV1 is tagged as a pseudogene. This CDR3 spans 14 amino acids. The CDR3 coding sequence is TGCACCAGCGTTTCCGGGACTACTTCAGAGACCCAGTACTTC. Amino acid sequence: CTSVSGTTSETQYF.

V is TRBV4-3 and J is TRBJ2-1; perhaps TRBD2 as D (5 bases). Germline CDR1 and CDR2: LGHNA and YSLEER. The CDR3 loop spans 16 amino acids. V lost 0 bases and J 3 bases, leaving 12 bases between the germline ends. Here the CDR3 reads CASSQDHNRDYNEQFF. The CDR3 DNA is TGCGCCAGCAGCCAAGACCACAACCGGGACTACAATGAGCAGTTCTTC.

The chain combines TRBV3-1 (or the pseudogene TRBV3-2) with TRBJ2-1; 7 bases align to TRBD2. This CDR3 is built from 14 residues. Per the germline V gene, CDR1 is LGHDT and CDR2 is YNNKEL (reference sequence). The trim removed 1 base at V and 8 bases at J, leaving 5 bases unmatched. The CDR3 protein is CASSQGLAVDEQFF. The CDR3 coding sequence is TGTGCCAGCAGCCAAGGGCTAGCGGTGGATGAGCAGTTCTTC.

V gene TRBV4-2 combines with J gene TRBJ1-2; D uncertain. Trimming removed 1 base at V and 6 bases at J, with 6 bases between. In germline, CDR1 is LGHNA, CDR2 YNFKEQ. This CDR3 has 12 amino acids. CDR3 protein: CASSQGADGYTF. The CDR3 DNA sequence: TGTGCCAGCAGCCAAGGGGCGGATGGCTACACCTTC.

The chain joins TRBV4-2 to TRBJ1-3; 9 bases align to TRBD1. Per germline, CDR1 LGHNA and CDR2 YNFKEQ. After removal of 4 bases from V and 7 bases from J, the junction contained 14 bases not matched to a gene. The CDR3 extends over 17 amino acids. CDR3 region: CASSPLGQGREGNTIYF. DNA for the CDR3: TGTGCCAGCAGCCCGTTGGGACAGGGACGCGAGGGGAACACCATATATTTT.

This chain joins TRBV13 and TRBJ1-1; D not resolved. V gave up 5 bases and J gave up 3 bases, with 10 bases separating them. This CDR3 contains 13 residues. Germline CDR1 and CDR2: PRHDT and FYEKMQ (reference sequence). The CDR3 loop is CASSRRLDTEAFF. CDR3 nucleotide sequence: TGTGCCAGCAGCCGCCGCCTTGACACTGAAGCTTTCTTT.

The chain joins TRBV7-2 to TRBJ2-3; 7 bases agree with TRBD1. Unmatched junction bases numbered 9, after V lost 3 bases and J lost 0 bases. Germline assignment: CDR1 SGHTA and CDR2 FQGNSA. This CDR3 has 17 residues. The CDR3 sequence: CASSFRTGRLSTDTQYF. In DNA form, the CDR3 reads TGTGCCAGCAGCTTCCGGACAGGCCGACTTAGCACAGATACGCAGTATTTT.

The chain combines TRBV5-6 with TRBJ2-7, with D perhaps matching TRBD1 or TRBD2 (5 bases each). This CDR3 comprises 15 residues. Looked up from germline, CDR1 is SGHDT and CDR2 is YYEEEE. Trimming stripped 2 bases from V and 2 bases from J, with 14 bases between. CDR3 sequence reads: CASSFGTLATYEQYF. CDR3 nucleotide sequence: TGTGCCAGCAGCTTTGGGACGCTCGCCACCTACGAGCAGTACTTC.

Remarks on this clone: The sample contains more than one DNA sequence encoding this CDR3. The V gene is TRBV19, the J gene TRBJ1-1, with D unclear. V was pared by 6 bases and J by 3 bases, with 11 bases between. Germline V gives CDR1 LNHDA, CDR2 SQIVND (reference sequence). CDR3 length: 13 amino acids. CDR3 in DNA: TGTGCCAGTAGCCTTGACGGATACACTGAAGCTTTCTTT. Translated, it gives CASSLDGYTEAFF.